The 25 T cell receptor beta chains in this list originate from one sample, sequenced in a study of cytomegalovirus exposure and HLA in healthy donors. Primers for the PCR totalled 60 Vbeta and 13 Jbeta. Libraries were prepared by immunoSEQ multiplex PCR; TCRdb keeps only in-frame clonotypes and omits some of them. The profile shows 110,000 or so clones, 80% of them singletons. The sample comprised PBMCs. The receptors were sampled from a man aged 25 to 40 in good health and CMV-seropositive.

CDR3 in amino acids: CASSWTSGGAGEQFF. The CDR3 bases are TGTGCCAGCAGTTGGACTAGCGGGGGGGCAGGTGAGCAGTTCTTC. The J gene is TRBJ2-1, the V gene TRBV7-2; 15 bases agree with TRBD2. The CDR3 totals 15 residues. Germline V gene sequence: CDR1 SGHTA, CDR2 FQGNSA. The junction had 6 bases not matched to a gene; V was cut back by 6 bases and J by 9 bases.

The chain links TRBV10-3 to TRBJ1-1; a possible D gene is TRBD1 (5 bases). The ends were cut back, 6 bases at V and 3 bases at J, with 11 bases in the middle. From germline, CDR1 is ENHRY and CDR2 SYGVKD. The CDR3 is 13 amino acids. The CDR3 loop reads CAIRADRDTEAFF. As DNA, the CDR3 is TGTGCCATCAGAGCCGACAGAGACACTGAAGCTTTCTTT.

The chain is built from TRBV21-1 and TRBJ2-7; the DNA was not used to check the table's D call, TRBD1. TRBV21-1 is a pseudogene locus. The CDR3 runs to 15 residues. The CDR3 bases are TGTGCCAGCAGCACCCCCGGGACACGGAGCTACGAGCAGTACTTC. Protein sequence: CASSTPGTRSYEQYF.

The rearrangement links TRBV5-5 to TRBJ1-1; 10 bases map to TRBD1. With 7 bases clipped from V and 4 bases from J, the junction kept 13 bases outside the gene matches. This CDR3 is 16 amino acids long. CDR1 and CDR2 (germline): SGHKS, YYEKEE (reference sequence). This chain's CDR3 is CASVPGQGHSGTEAFF. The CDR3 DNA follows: TGTGCCAGCGTTCCGGGACAGGGGCATAGTGGCACTGAAGCTTTCTTT.

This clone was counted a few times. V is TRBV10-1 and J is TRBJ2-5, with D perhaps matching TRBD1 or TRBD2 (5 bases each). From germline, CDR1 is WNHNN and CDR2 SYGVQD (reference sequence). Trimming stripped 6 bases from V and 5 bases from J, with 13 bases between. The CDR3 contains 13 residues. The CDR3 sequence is CASSEGRVETQYF. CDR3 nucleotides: TGCGCCAGCAGCGAGGGGCGGGTCGAGACCCAGTACTTC.

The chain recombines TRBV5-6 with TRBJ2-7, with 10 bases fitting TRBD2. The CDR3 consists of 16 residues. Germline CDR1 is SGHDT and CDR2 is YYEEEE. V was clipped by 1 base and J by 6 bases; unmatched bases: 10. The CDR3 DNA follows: TGTGCCAGCAGCTTGTTTGGGGCTAGCGGGGGACTCGAGCAGTACTTC. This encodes CASSLFGASGGLEQYF. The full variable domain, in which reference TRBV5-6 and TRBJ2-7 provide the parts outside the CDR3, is DAGVTQSPTHLIKTRGQQVTLRCSPKSGHDTVSWYQQALGQGPQFIFQYYEEEERQRGNFPDRFSGHQFPNYSSELNVNALLLGDSALYLCASSLFGASGGLEQYFGPGTRLTVT.

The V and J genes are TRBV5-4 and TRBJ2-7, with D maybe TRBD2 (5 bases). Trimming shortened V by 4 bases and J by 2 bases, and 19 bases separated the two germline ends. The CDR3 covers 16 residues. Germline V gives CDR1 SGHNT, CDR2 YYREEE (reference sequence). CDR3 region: CASSQISGLSPYEQYF. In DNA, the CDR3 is TGTGCCAGCAGCCAGATCTCGGGGTTATCACCCTACGAGCAGTACTTC.

The CDR3 DNA reads TGTGCCAGCAACCCGGGGGGCGAAGCTTTCTTT. It yields the protein CASNPGGEAFF. J is TRBJ1-1 and V is TRBV2; possible D gene TRBD1, 6 bases. Trimming shortened V by 7 bases and J by 8 bases, and 11 bases separated the two germline ends. CDR3 length: 11 residues. CDR1 is SNHLY, CDR2 FYNNEI, per germline.

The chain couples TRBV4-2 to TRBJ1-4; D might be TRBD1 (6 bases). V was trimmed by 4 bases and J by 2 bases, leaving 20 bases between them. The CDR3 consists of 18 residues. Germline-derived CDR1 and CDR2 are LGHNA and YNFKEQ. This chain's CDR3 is CASSPGGRGLGTNEKLFF. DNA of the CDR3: TGTGCCAGCAGCCCTGGTGGCAGGGGTTTGGGGACTAATGAAAAACTGTTTTTT.

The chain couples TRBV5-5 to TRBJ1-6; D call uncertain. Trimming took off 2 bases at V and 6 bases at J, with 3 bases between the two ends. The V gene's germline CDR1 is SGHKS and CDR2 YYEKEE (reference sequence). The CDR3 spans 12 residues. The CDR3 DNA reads TGTGCCAGCAGCTTCTCTAATTCACCCCTCCACTTT. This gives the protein CASSFSNSPLHF.

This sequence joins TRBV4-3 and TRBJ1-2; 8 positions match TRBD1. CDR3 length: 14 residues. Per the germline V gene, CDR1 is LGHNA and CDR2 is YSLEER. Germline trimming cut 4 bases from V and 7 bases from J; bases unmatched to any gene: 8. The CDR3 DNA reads TGCGCCAGCAGCCCAATAACAGGGGGTTCTGGCTACACCTTC. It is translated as CASSPITGGSGYTF.

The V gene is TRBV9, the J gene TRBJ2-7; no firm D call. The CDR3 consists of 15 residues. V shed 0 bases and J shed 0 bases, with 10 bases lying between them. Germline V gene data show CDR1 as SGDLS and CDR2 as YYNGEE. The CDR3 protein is CASSVGGVSSYEQYF. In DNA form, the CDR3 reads TGTGCCAGCAGCGTAGGCGGAGTCAGCTCCTACGAGCAGTACTTC.

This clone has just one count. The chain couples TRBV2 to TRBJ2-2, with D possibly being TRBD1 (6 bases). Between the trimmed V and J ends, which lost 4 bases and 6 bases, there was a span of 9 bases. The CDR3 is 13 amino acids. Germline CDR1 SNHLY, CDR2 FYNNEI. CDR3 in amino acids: CASSAGEAGELFF. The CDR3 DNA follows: TGTGCCAGCAGTGCAGGGGAAGCCGGGGAGCTGTTTTTT.

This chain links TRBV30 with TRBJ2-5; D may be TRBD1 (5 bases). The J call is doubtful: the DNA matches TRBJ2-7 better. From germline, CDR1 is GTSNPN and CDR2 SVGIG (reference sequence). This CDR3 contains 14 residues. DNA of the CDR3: TGTGCCTGGAGTGTACTTGACAGCTCCTACGAGCAGTACTTC. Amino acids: CAWSVLDSSYEQYF.

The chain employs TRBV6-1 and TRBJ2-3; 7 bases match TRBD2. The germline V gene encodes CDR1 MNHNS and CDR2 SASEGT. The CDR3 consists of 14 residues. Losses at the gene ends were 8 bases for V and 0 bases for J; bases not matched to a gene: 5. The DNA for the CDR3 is TGTGCCAGCGGCGGGGAGGGTAGCACAGATACGCAGTATTTT. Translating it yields CASGGEGSTDTQYF.

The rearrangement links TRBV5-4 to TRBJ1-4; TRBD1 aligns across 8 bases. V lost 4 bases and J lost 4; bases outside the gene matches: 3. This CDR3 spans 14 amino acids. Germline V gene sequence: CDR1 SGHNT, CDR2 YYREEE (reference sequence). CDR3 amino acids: CASSQTGVNEKLFF. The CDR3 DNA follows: TGTGCCAGCAGCCAGACAGGGGTTAATGAAAAACTGTTTTTT.

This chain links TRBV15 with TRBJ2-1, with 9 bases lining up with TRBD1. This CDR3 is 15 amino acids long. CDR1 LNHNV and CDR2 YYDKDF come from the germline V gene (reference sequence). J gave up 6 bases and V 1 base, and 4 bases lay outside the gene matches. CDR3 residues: CATSRGGTGSNEQFF. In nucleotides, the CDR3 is TGTGCCACCAGCAGAGGCGGGACAGGGTCCAATGAGCAGTTCTTC.

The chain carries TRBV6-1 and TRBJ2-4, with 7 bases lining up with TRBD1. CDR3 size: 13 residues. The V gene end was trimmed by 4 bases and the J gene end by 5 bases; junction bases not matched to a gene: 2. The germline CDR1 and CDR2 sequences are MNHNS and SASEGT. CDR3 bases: TGTGCCAGCAGTGCGGGACAGCAAAACATTCAGTACTTC. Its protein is CASSAGQQNIQYF.

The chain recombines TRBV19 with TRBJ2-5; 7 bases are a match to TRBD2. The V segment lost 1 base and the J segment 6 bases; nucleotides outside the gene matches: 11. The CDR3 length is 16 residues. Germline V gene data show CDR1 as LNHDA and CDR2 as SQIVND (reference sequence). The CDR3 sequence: CASSIGLVAGLKTQYF. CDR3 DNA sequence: TGTGCCAGTAGTATAGGGTTAGTAGCGGGTCTTAAGACCCAGTACTTC.

The CDR3 loop reads CASSETGYTEAFF. CDR3 DNA: TGCGCCAGCAGCGAAACAGGGTACACTGAAGCTTTCTTT. This chain uses TRBV5-1 with TRBJ1-1, with a weak D call TRBD1 (6 bases). The ends were cut back, 4 bases at V and 3 bases at J, with 10 bases in the middle. Germline values: CDR1 SGHRS, CDR2 YFSETQ. There are 13 residues in the CDR3. Full variable domain (remainder filled in from reference TRBV5-1 and TRBJ1-1): KAGVTQTPRYLIKTRGQQVTLSCSPISGHRSVSWYQQTPGQGLQFLFEYFSETQRNKGNFPGRFSGRQFSNSRSEMNVSTLELGDSALYLCASSETGYTEAFFGQGTRLTVV.

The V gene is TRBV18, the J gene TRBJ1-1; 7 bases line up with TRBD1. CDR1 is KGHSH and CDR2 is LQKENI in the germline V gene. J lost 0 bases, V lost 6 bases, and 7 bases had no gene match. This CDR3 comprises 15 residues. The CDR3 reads CASSRDSLMNTEAFF. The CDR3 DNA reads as TGTGCCAGCTCGCGGGACAGTCTCATGAACACTGAAGCTTTCTTT.

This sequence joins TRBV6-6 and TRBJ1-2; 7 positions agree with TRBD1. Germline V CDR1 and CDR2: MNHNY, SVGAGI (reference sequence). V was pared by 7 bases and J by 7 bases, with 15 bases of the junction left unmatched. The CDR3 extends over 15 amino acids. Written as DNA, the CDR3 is TGTGCCAGCAACTCAGCGGGAGGGGGCACAAGTGGCTACACCTTC. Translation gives CASNSAGGGTSGYTF.

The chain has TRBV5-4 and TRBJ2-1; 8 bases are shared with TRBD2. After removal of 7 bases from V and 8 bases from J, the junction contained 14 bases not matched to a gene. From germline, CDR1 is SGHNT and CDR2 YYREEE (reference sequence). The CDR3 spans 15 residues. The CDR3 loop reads CASLLAGRALDEQFF. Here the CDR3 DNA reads TGTGCCAGCCTCTTAGCGGGGCGTGCCTTGGATGAGCAGTTCTTC. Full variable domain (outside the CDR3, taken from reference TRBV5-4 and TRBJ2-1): ETGVTQSPTHLIKTRGQQVTLRCSSQSGHNTVSWYQQALGQGPQFIFQYYREEENGRGNFPPRFSGLQFPNYSSELNVNALELDDSALYLCASLLAGRALDEQFFGPGTRLTVL.

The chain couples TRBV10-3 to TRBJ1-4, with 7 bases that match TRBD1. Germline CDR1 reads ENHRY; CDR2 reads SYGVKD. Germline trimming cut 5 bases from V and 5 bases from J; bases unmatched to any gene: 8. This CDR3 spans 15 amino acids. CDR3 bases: TGTGCCATCAGTTTAGGAGGACAGGAGAATGAAAAACTGTTTTTT. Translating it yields CAISLGGQENEKLFF.

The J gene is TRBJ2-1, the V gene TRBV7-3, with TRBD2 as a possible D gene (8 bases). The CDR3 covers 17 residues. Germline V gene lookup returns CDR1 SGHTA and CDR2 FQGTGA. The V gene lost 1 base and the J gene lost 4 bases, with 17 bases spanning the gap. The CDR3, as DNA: TGTGCCAGCAGCTTAAAGGGGGCCAGCGGGGGATACAATGAGCAGTTCTTC. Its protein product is CASSLKGASGGYNEQFF.